A selection of T cell receptor beta chains follows, all from one sample in a study of regulatory T cells in long-lasting Graves disease. A single record per CDR3 protein comes from TCRdb applying MiXCR to the multiplex PCR reads. The sample has hundreds of thousands of distinct CDR3 sequences, roughly a sixth seen once. The same specimen was also included in a second study, on T cells in Graves' hyperthyroidism and ophthalmopathy.

This specimen consisted of peripheral blood mononuclear cells (PBMCs), obtained at new diagnosis, from a patient treated with antithyroid drugs. The receptors were sampled from a man aged 40-55 years with Graves disease. Each CDR3 is given with its conserved first and last residue. Fields, in order: V gene, clone size, D gene, J gene, CDR3 protein, CDR3 DNA. D genes are given only for firm matches. Size tells how often a clone was seen (once, few, many) or the class of an expanded clone, and some rows leave it out.

>TRBV12-3/TRBV12-4|many|TRBD2|TRBJ2-5
CASSLRTSEETQYF
TGTGCCAGCAGTCTCCGGACTAGCGAGGAGACCCAGTACTTC
>TRBV18|NA|TRBD2|TRBJ2-1
CASSPGTMFDEQFF
TGTGCCAGCTCACCTGGGACTATGTTCGATGAGCAGTTCTTC
>TRBV12-3/TRBV12-4|NA|NA|TRBJ2-7
CASSWLLRREAYEQYF
TGTGCCAGCAGTTGGCTCCTTCGTCGAGAGGCCTACGAGCAGTACTTC
>TRBV5-1|many|NA|TRBJ2-5
CASSEVEQKTLQETQYF
TGCGCCAGCAGCGAGGTGGAACAGAAAACCTTACAAGAGACCCAGTACTTC
>TRBV27|NA|NA|TRBJ1-2
CASSLSGLNGYTF
TGTGCCAGCAGTTTGTCCGGGTTAAATGGCTACACCTTC
>TRBV6-5|many|NA|TRBJ2-7
CASSSRVRLYEQYF
TGTGCCAGCAGTTCCCGGGTCCGCCTATACGAGCAGTACTTC
>TRBV9|NA|NA|TRBJ2-1
CASSGGRMTYNEQFF
TGTGCCAGCAGCGGCGGACGGATGACCTACAATGAGCAGTTCTTC
>TRBV20-1|many|TRBD1|TRBJ1-3
CSAWTGAKSGNTIYF
TGCAGTGCTTGGACAGGGGCTAAGTCTGGAAACACCATATATTTT
>TRBV20-1|few|TRBD1|TRBJ2-7
CSAWTGVEQYF
TGCAGTGCTTGGACAGGGGTCGAGCAGTACTTC
>TRBV18|NA|TRBD1|TRBJ2-7
CASSPRGTGGLYEQYF
TGTGCCAGCTCACCACGGGGGACAGGGGGTCTCTACGAGCAGTACTTC
>TRBV5-1|many|TRBD1|TRBJ2-7
CASSPQGLYEQYF
TGCGCCAGCAGCCCACAGGGGCTCTACGAGCAGTACTTC
>TRBV6-1|NA|NA|TRBJ1-6
CASVDRNYNSPLHF
TGTGCCAGCGTCGACAGGAACTATAATTCACCCCTCCACTTT
>TRBV20-1|many|TRBD1|TRBJ1-4
CSASFRTGGEKLFF
TGCAGTGCTTCGTTCCGGACAGGGGGCGAAAAACTGTTTTTT
>TRBV7-2|many|NA|TRBJ1-6
CASSLEQLGDSPLHF
TGTGCCAGCAGCTTAGAACAGCTCGGGGATTCACCCCTCCACTTT
>TRBV2|many|NA|TRBJ2-1
CASRPGPAPSEQFF
TGTGCCAGCAGACCGGGACCGGCTCCCAGTGAGCAGTTCTTC
>TRBV28|NA|NA|TRBJ2-5
CASGGQPGSETQYF
TGTGCCAGCGGAGGACAGCCTGGATCGGAGACCCAGTACTTC
>TRBV12-3/TRBV12-4|many|TRBD1|TRBJ2-2
CASSTNRGSGELFF
TGTGCCAGCAGTACCAACAGGGGTAGCGGGGAGCTGTTTTTT
>TRBV6-2/TRBV6-3|many|NA|TRBJ2-2
CASSYSNRPNTGELFF
TGTGCCAGCAGTTACTCGAACAGGCCTAACACCGGGGAGCTGTTTTTT
>TRBV12-3/TRBV12-4|many|NA|TRBJ2-3
CASRPPRATTDTQYF
TGTGCCAGCAGACCCCCCAGGGCCACCACAGATACGCAGTATTTT
>TRBV18|many|TRBD2|TRBJ2-1
CASSYLASGYNEQFF
TGTGCCAGCTCCTACCTCGCTAGCGGCTACAATGAGCAGTTCTTC
>TRBV5-1|many|NA|TRBJ2-2
CASSLVAWGTGELFF
TGCGCCAGCAGCTTGGTAGCTTGGGGAACCGGGGAGCTGTTTTTT
>TRBV4-2|NA|NA|TRBJ2-7
CASSQTYPGTAGEQYF
TGTGCCAGCAGCCAAACCTACCCTGGGACAGCGGGCGAGCAGTACTTC
>TRBV12-3/TRBV12-4|many|TRBD1|TRBJ2-5
CASRGTDQETQYF
TGTGCCAGCAGAGGGACAGACCAAGAGACCCAGTACTTC
>TRBV19|NA|NA|TRBJ1-5
CASDGGGGYSNQPQHF
TGTGCCAGTGACGGTGGAGGAGGGTATAGCAATCAGCCCCAGCATTTT
>TRBV9|NA|NA|TRBJ2-2
CASSPQTGLNTGELFF
TGTGCCAGCAGCCCTCAAACCGGGCTGAACACCGGGGAGCTGTTTTTT
>TRBV15|many|NA|TRBJ1-3
CATSRLRGLGNTIYF
TGTGCCACCAGCAGACTTCGGGGGCTTGGAAACACCATATATTTT
>TRBV11-3|many|NA|TRBJ2-5
CASSLAPGRLQETQYF
TGTGCCAGCAGCTTAGCGCCGGGGAGGCTCCAAGAGACCCAGTACTTC
>TRBV9|NA|NA|TRBJ2-3
CASSVQMTTDTQYF
TGTGCCAGCAGCGTTCAGATGACCACAGATACGCAGTATTTT
>TRBV27|NA|TRBD2|TRBJ2-1
CASRSSGGAGEQFF
TGTGCCAGCAGGTCTAGCGGGGGGGCGGGAGAGCAGTTCTTC
>TRBV6-1|many|TRBD2|TRBJ2-1
CASSRRAGGDSYNEQFF
TGTGCCAGCAGCCGTCGTGCGGGGGGGGACTCCTACAATGAGCAGTTCTTC
>TRBV3-1|NA|TRBD2|TRBJ2-3
CASSQDLASGGQDTQYF
TGTGCCAGCAGCCAAGATCTCGCTAGCGGGGGCCAGGATACGCAGTATTTT
>TRBV11-2|many|TRBD2|TRBJ2-3
CASTLLGLGADTQYF
TGTGCCAGCACACTACTCGGACTAGGCGCAGATACGCAGTATTTT
>TRBV3-1|few|NA|TRBJ1-2
CAGSQVQGMVGYTF
TGTGCCGGCAGCCAAGTGCAGGGGATGGTTGGCTACACCTTC
>TRBV5-1|few|TRBD1|TRBJ1-1
CASSFQGAGDTEAFF
TGCGCCAGCAGCTTCCAGGGGGCTGGGGACACTGAAGCTTTCTTT
>TRBV28|many|NA|TRBJ2-3
CASSWGDIRTDTQYF
TGTGCCAGCAGTTGGGGGGACATTCGCACAGATACGCAGTATTTT
>TRBV20-1|NA|TRBD1|TRBJ1-5
CSAKDGQGGQPQHF
TGCAGTGCAAAAGACGGACAGGGTGGTCAGCCCCAGCATTTT